Only a few counts were recorded for the clone carrying this T cell receptor (beta chain). What it binds is unknown. CDR1 and CDR2 (germline): LNHDA, SQIVND (reference sequence). Unmatched junction bases numbered 17, after V lost 5 bases and J lost 0 bases. CDR3 size: 20 residues. Primers included in the PCR were 60 Vbeta and 13 Jbeta primers. The table came from immunoSEQ multiplex PCR; TCRdb's copy has only in-frame clones and leaves some out. Among more than 110,000 clones listed, roughly 70% were seen once. This specimen comes from a study of cytomegalovirus exposure and HLA in healthy donors. General study results and limits: Apparent HLA restriction characterized most CMV-associated TCR beta chains in a later analysis.

This receptor was obtained from a man between 25 and 39 years old in good health and CMV-seronegative. Material: PBMCs. V usage is TRBV19 and J usage is TRBJ1-5, with 9 bases aligning to TRBD1. The CDR3 coding sequence is TGTGCCAGTAGTTCCCCCCCGATGGACAGGGGAGGTTATAGCAATCAGCCCCAGCATTTT. Translated: CASSSPPMDRGGYSNQPQHF.